This TCR beta chain is from a study of T cell changes during pregnancy in multiple sclerosis. This CDR3 is built from 11 residues. Trimming cost V 2 bases and J 5 bases, with 7 bases left between them. Per germline, CDR1 DFQATT and CDR2 SNEGSKA (reference sequence). Using immunoSEQ multiplex PCR, the repertoire was profiled, and TCRdb retains in-frame clones only, with some absent. Of about 34,000 clones in the sample, 80% to 90% were seen once. This chain joins TRBV20-1 and TRBJ2-7; D is perhaps TRBD1 (5 bases). The sequencing here drew on CD8+ T cells from peripheral blood mononuclear cells, taken in the third trimester of pregnancy. This TCR derives from a female donor with multiple sclerosis, enrolled in a pregnancy study. Written as DNA, the CDR3 is TGCAGTGCTAGACTCAGGGACGAGCAGTACTTC. Translated: CSARLRDEQYF.